This TCR beta chain was observed in a study of PD-1 blockade in mismatch repair-deficient tumors. Broader study findings: Tumor-resident clones, often absent from pretreatment blood, expanded after pembrolizumab and then contracted.

PCR or immunohistochemistry showed mismatch repair deficiency in every enrolled patient. The TCR-sequenced patients were a few responders to pembrolizumab. Trimming stripped 7 bases from V and 7 bases from J, with 16 bases between. This CDR3 contains 13 residues. Germline CDR1 reads SNHLY; CDR2 reads FYNNEI. At least ten counts were recorded for this clone. The antigen remains undetermined. This table comes from immunoSEQ multiplex PCR, and its TCRdb copy is limited to in-frame clones, with some not included. Of 50,000 or so clones in the sample, over 60% were seen once. This receptor was taken from an adult with mismatch repair-deficient cancer. The chain uses TRBV2 and TRBJ2-5, with D uncertain. Sequencing used PBMCs, obtained before pembrolizumab treatment. In DNA, the CDR3 is TGTGCCAGCACGCTCGAGGCCGAAGGGACCCAGTACTTC. Its protein is CASTLEAEGTQYF.